These 5 T cell receptor beta chains came from one sample sequenced in a study of blood T cell repertoires in COVID-19. Repertoires were generated with immunoSEQ multiplex PCR, while TCRdb's copy carries only in-frame clones and drops some. The sample shows about 300,000 clones, under 90% of them seen only once. Sequenced sample: peripheral blood. These receptors originate from a woman aged 45-60 years who had recovered from COVID-19.

This clone was recorded a few times. The rearrangement joins TRBV5-1 to TRBJ2-7, with D possibly matching TRBD2 (7 bases). Germline CDR1 reads SGHRS; CDR2 reads YFSETQ. V gave up 7 bases and J gave up 0 bases, with 11 bases separating them. The CDR3 contains 13 residues. The CDR3 sequence is CASGGASSYEQYF. The CDR3, as DNA: TGCGCCAGCGGGGGGGCCTCCTCCTACGAGCAGTACTTC.

The rearrangement joins TRBV28 to TRBJ1-1; 7 nucleotides line up with TRBD1. The length of the CDR3 is 14 residues. Trimming cost V 5 bases and J 4 bases; bases outside gene matches: 7. Germline V gives CDR1 MDHEN, CDR2 SYDVKM. The CDR3 loop reads CASSNRGHGTEAFF. CDR3 sequence (DNA): TGTGCCAGCAGTAACAGGGGCCACGGCACTGAAGCTTTCTTT.

The rearrangement joins TRBV6-5 to TRBJ2-1; D might be TRBD2 (6 bases). This CDR3 has 15 amino acids. CDR1 MNHEY and CDR2 SVGAGI come from the germline V gene. Trimming took 6 bases from V and 3 from J, leaving 15 bases between them. CDR3 protein: CASSRLGGFYNEQFF. CDR3 nucleotides: TGTGCCAGCAGCAGACTAGGTGGGTTCTACAATGAGCAGTTCTTC.

Notes on this clone: This sample includes further DNA sequences coding for the same CDR3. The CDR3 loop reads CASSLDYTEAFF. CDR3 coding DNA: TGTGCCAGCAGCTTGGATTATACTGAAGCTTTCTTT. The V and J genes are TRBV5-4 and TRBJ1-1; D is uncertain. This CDR3 is built from 12 residues. V gave up 0 bases and J gave up 5 bases, with 5 bases separating them. Germline CDR1 reads SGHNT; CDR2 reads YYREEE (reference sequence). Together with reference TRBV5-4 and TRBJ1-1, the CDR3 gives the full variable domain: ETGVTQSPTHLIKTRGQQVTLRCSSQSGHNTVSWYQQALGQGPQFIFQYYREEENGRGNFPPRFSGLQFPNYSSELNVNALELDDSALYLCASSLDYTEAFFGQGTRLTVV.

The V call is TRBV7-2, the J call TRBJ1-1, with 8 nucleotides matching TRBD1. The germline CDR1 and CDR2 sequences are SGHTA and FQGNSA. This CDR3 has 16 amino acids. The V and J ends lost 7 bases and 0 bases, in that order; junction bases with no gene match: 10. The DNA for the CDR3 is TGTGCCAGCACCAAACAGGGGGGTCACATGAACACTGAAGCTTTCTTT. It specifies CASTKQGGHMNTEAFF. Filled out from reference TRBV7-2 and TRBJ1-1, the complete variable domain reads GAGVSQSPSNKVTEKGKDVELRCDPISGHTALYWYRQSLGQGLEFLIYFQGNSAPDKSGLPSDRFSAERTGGSVSTLTIQRTQQEDSAVYLCASTKQGGHMNTEAFFGQGTRLTVV.